Listed below are T cell receptor beta chains from one sample, sequenced in a study of neoadjuvant anti-PD-1 for oral cavity cancer. The table came from immunoSEQ multiplex PCR; TCRdb's copy has only in-frame clones and leaves some out. The sample holds under 15,000 clones; around two thirds are singletons and the top ten take over 6.5%. Sequencing used tumor tissue, obtained before nivolumab (anti-PD-1) treatment. These receptors all stem from a person between 40 and 79 years old with oral cavity squamous cell carcinoma. The donor label of this sample is uncertain. Each CDR3 is given with its conserved first and last residue. A D gene is named only where the DNA matches it firmly. The size of a clone is reported for some rows only, either as once, few or many, or as a class for expanded clones.

clone size: .; J gene: TRBJ2-2; D gene: TRBD2; V gene: TRBV11-3; CDR3 protein: CASSLTAGAGELFF; CDR3 DNA: TGTGCCAGCAGCCTCACGGCGGGAGCCGGGGAGCTGTTTTTT
clone size: .; J gene: TRBJ2-1; D gene: TRBD1; V gene: TRBV10-3; CDR3 protein: CATDDLGQGNEQFF; CDR3 DNA: TGTGCCACCGACGACCTGGGACAGGGGAATGAGCAGTTCTTC
clone size: few; J gene: TRBJ1-2; D gene: .; V gene: TRBV6-1; CDR3 protein: CASSENPWKDSWDGYTF; CDR3 DNA: TGTGCCAGCAGTGAAAATCCGTGGAAAGACAGTTGGGATGGCTACACCTTC
clone size: once; J gene: TRBJ2-1; D gene: TRBD2; V gene: TRBV5-3; CDR3 protein: CARSLELAGGPYNEQFF; CDR3 DNA: TGTGCCAGAAGCTTGGAACTAGCGGGGGGACCTTACAATGAGCAGTTCTTC
clone size: few; J gene: TRBJ2-2; D gene: TRBD1; V gene: TRBV7-3; CDR3 protein: CASSSTGGVTGELFF; CDR3 DNA: TGTGCCAGCAGCTCGACAGGGGGAGTCACCGGGGAGCTGTTTTTT
clone size: .; J gene: TRBJ1-5; D gene: .; V gene: TRBV5-5; CDR3 protein: CASRLDGNSNQPQHF; CDR3 DNA: TGTGCCAGCAGACTCGACGGGAATAGCAATCAGCCCCAGCATTTT
clone size: .; J gene: TRBJ2-5; D gene: TRBD1; V gene: TRBV5-1; CDR3 protein: CASSLTGGGETQYF; CDR3 DNA: TGCGCCAGCAGCTTGACAGGGGGAGGAGAGACCCAGTACTTC
clone size: .; J gene: TRBJ2-1; D gene: .; V gene: TRBV19; CDR3 protein: CASSFSGAGFRNEQFF; CDR3 DNA: TGTGCCAGTAGCTTCTCAGGGGCTGGGTTTAGGAATGAGCAGTTCTTC
clone size: .; J gene: TRBJ2-3; D gene: .; V gene: TRBV11-1; CDR3 protein: CASSLSIAADTQYF; CDR3 DNA: TGTGCCAGCAGCTTATCAATAGCGGCAGATACGCAGTATTTT
clone size: few; J gene: TRBJ2-2; D gene: TRBD2; V gene: TRBV7-9; CDR3 protein: CASSPGLAGGPNGELFF; CDR3 DNA: TGTGCCAGCAGCCCGGGACTAGCGGGGGGGCCGAACGGGGAGCTGTTTTTT
clone size: .; J gene: TRBJ1-1; D gene: .; V gene: TRBV2; CDR3 protein: CASSEESPAAFF; CDR3 DNA: TGTGCCAGCAGTGAGGAAAGTCCGGCAGCTTTCTTT
clone size: few; J gene: TRBJ2-5; D gene: TRBD2; V gene: TRBV7-2; CDR3 protein: CASSSAPSGGRGQETQYF; CDR3 DNA: TGTGCCAGCAGCTCAGCCCCTAGCGGGGGGCGGGGGCAAGAGACCCAGTACTTC
clone size: .; J gene: TRBJ1-1; D gene: TRBD1; V gene: TRBV18; CDR3 protein: CASSPGDRNTEAFF; CDR3 DNA: TGTGCCAGCTCACCAGGGGACAGGAACACTGAAGCTTTCTTT
clone size: .; J gene: TRBJ1-6; D gene: .; V gene: TRBV19; CDR3 protein: CASSQFGTPSSYNSPLHF; CDR3 DNA: TGTGCCAGTAGTCAATTCGGGACACCCAGCTCCTATAATTCACCCCTCCACTTT
clone size: .; J gene: TRBJ1-4; D gene: .; V gene: TRBV7-2; CDR3 protein: CASSLMGEKLFF; CDR3 DNA: TGTGCCAGCAGCTTAATGGGTGAAAAACTGTTTTTT
clone size: few; J gene: TRBJ2-5; D gene: TRBD1; V gene: TRBV4-1; CDR3 protein: CASSGQGQETQYF; CDR3 DNA: TGCGCCAGCTCAGGACAGGGCCAAGAGACCCAGTACTTC
clone size: .; J gene: TRBJ2-3; D gene: TRBD2; V gene: TRBV28; CDR3 protein: CASRPTGGADTQYF; CDR3 DNA: TGTGCCAGCAGGCCTACCGGGGGGGCAGATACGCAGTATTTT
clone size: .; J gene: TRBJ1-2; D gene: .; V gene: TRBV11-2; CDR3 protein: CASSLATGNYGYTF; CDR3 DNA: TGTGCCAGCAGCTTAGCAACGGGGAACTATGGCTACACCTTC
clone size: .; J gene: TRBJ1-1; D gene: .; V gene: TRBV7-9; CDR3 protein: CASSPSLNTEAFF; CDR3 DNA: TGTGCCAGCAGCCCCTCCCTGAACACTGAAGCTTTCTTT
clone size: .; J gene: TRBJ1-1; D gene: TRBD1; V gene: TRBV7-8; CDR3 protein: CASSLDRNRGPPRGTEAFF; CDR3 DNA: TGTGCCAGCAGCCTAGACCGGAACAGGGGGCCCCCCCGCGGCACTGAAGCTTTCTTT
clone size: few; J gene: TRBJ2-1; D gene: TRBD1; V gene: TRBV6-1; CDR3 protein: CASWDRGSNEQFF; CDR3 DNA: TGTGCCAGTTGGGACAGGGGGAGTAATGAGCAGTTCTTC
clone size: .; J gene: TRBJ2-3; D gene: .; V gene: TRBV5-1; CDR3 protein: CASSLDYSSTDTQYF; CDR3 DNA: TGCGCCAGCAGCTTGGATTATTCGAGCACAGATACGCAGTATTTT
clone size: .; J gene: TRBJ2-1; D gene: .; V gene: TRBV10-1; CDR3 protein: CASSESGSRGEQFF; CDR3 DNA: TGCGCCAGCAGTGAGTCCGGGAGCAGGGGTGAGCAGTTCTTC
clone size: .; J gene: TRBJ2-6; D gene: .; V gene: TRBV27; CDR3 protein: CATGQLSGANVLTF; CDR3 DNA: TGTGCCACCGGACAGCTCTCTGGGGCCAACGTCCTGACTTTC
clone size: few; J gene: TRBJ2-1; D gene: .; V gene: TRBV15; CDR3 protein: CATSRGIREGNEQFF; CDR3 DNA: TGTGCCACCAGCAGAGGGATCAGGGAAGGCAATGAGCAGTTCTTC
clone size: .; J gene: TRBJ2-3; D gene: TRBD2; V gene: TRBV29-1; CDR3 protein: CSEKGSGFTDTQYF; CDR3 DNA: TGCAGCGAAAAGGGTAGCGGGTTCACAGATACGCAGTATTTT
clone size: few; J gene: TRBJ2-1; D gene: TRBD2; V gene: TRBV28; CDR3 protein: CASSPTWTSELVIF; CDR3 DNA: TGTGCCAGCAGCCCTACTTGGACTAGCGAGCTAGTCATCTTC
clone size: .; J gene: TRBJ2-5; D gene: .; V gene: TRBV5-1; CDR3 protein: CASSLVRDSAGQETQYF; CDR3 DNA: TGCGCCAGCAGCTTGGTTCGAGACTCGGCGGGGCAAGAGACCCAGTACTTC
clone size: .; J gene: TRBJ1-1; D gene: .; V gene: TRBV9; CDR3 protein: CASTVQGPSLMRTEAFF; CDR3 DNA: TGTGCCAGCACCGTACAGGGACCCTCCTTAATGAGGACTGAAGCTTTCTTT
clone size: .; J gene: TRBJ1-6; D gene: .; V gene: TRBV2; CDR3 protein: CASSQGTYNSPLHF; CDR3 DNA: TGTGCCAGCAGCCAAGGGACCTATAATTCACCCCTCCACTTT
clone size: .; J gene: TRBJ1-5; D gene: .; V gene: TRBV6-6; CDR3 protein: CATKGGLGPPQHF; CDR3 DNA: TGTGCCACCAAGGGGGGGTTGGGACCGCCCCAGCATTTT
clone size: few; J gene: TRBJ1-6; D gene: TRBD1; V gene: TRBV9; CDR3 protein: CASSVDRGNSPLHF; CDR3 DNA: TGTGCCAGCAGCGTAGACAGGGGAAATTCACCCCTCCACTTT
clone size: .; J gene: TRBJ1-5; D gene: .; V gene: TRBV6-6; CDR3 protein: CASSYDGLEGQPQHF; CDR3 DNA: TGTGCCAGCAGTTACGACGGGCTTGAGGGTCAGCCCCAGCATTTT
clone size: few; J gene: TRBJ1-2; D gene: TRBD1; V gene: TRBV4-2; CDR3 protein: CASSQRTGENYGYTF; CDR3 DNA: TGTGCCAGCAGCCAAAGGACAGGGGAGAACTATGGCTACACCTTC
clone size: .; J gene: TRBJ2-6; D gene: .; V gene: TRBV18; CDR3 protein: CASSPTTTTIRVAGANVLTF; CDR3 DNA: TGTGCCAGCTCCCCAACCACGACGACTATCAGGGTAGCTGGGGCCAACGTCCTGACTTTC
clone size: .; J gene: TRBJ2-1; D gene: .; V gene: TRBV7-2; CDR3 protein: CASSGERSGGLNNEQFF; CDR3 DNA: TGTGCCAGCAGCGGAGAGCGGTCTGGGGGGCTGAACAATGAGCAGTTCTTC
clone size: few; J gene: TRBJ2-1; D gene: .; V gene: TRBV19; CDR3 protein: CASRPLAWGSDEQFF; CDR3 DNA: TGTGCCAGTAGGCCCCTAGCGTGGGGGAGCGATGAGCAGTTCTTC
clone size: .; J gene: TRBJ2-5; D gene: TRBD1; V gene: TRBV4-2; CDR3 protein: CASSLAGQVGTQYF; CDR3 DNA: TGTGCCAGCAGCTTGGCAGGACAGGTTGGGACCCAGTACTTC
clone size: .; J gene: TRBJ1-3; D gene: .; V gene: TRBV6-1; CDR3 protein: CASSDGSGNTIYF; CDR3 DNA: TGTGCCAGCAGTGACGGCTCCGGAAACACCATATATTTT
clone size: .; J gene: TRBJ1-2; D gene: TRBD1; V gene: TRBV19; CDR3 protein: CASRRFGDRGLYGYTF; CDR3 DNA: TGTGCCAGTAGAAGGTTTGGGGACAGGGGACTCTATGGCTACACCTTC
clone size: .; J gene: TRBJ2-1; D gene: TRBD2; V gene: TRBV7-9; CDR3 protein: CASSRDLAGGSEQFF; CDR3 DNA: TGTGCCAGCAGCCGCGATCTAGCGGGGGGAAGTGAGCAGTTCTTC
clone size: .; J gene: TRBJ2-3; D gene: TRBD2; V gene: TRBV28; CDR3 protein: CASSLSGTSGLGGADTQYF; CDR3 DNA: TGTGCCAGCAGTTTATCGGGGACTAGCGGACTTGGGGGGGCAGATACGCAGTATTTT
clone size: .; J gene: TRBJ1-2; D gene: .; V gene: TRBV19; CDR3 protein: CASSAVEVGYGYTF; CDR3 DNA: TGTGCCAGTAGTGCAGTGGAGGTTGGTTATGGCTACACCTTC
clone size: .; J gene: TRBJ2-6; D gene: .; V gene: TRBV5-1; CDR3 protein: CASSEVLSGANVLTF; CDR3 DNA: TGCGCCAGCAGCGAGGTGCTCTCTGGGGCCAACGTCCTGACTTTC
clone size: .; J gene: TRBJ2-3; D gene: .; V gene: TRBV5-8; CDR3 protein: CASSAWTASADTQYF; CDR3 DNA: TGTGCCAGCAGCGCCTGGACAGCTAGCGCAGATACGCAGTATTTT
clone size: .; J gene: TRBJ1-2; D gene: TRBD1; V gene: TRBV5-5; CDR3 protein: CASSSPGTGGNGYTF; CDR3 DNA: TGTGCCAGCAGCTCCCCCGGGACAGGGGGGAATGGCTACACCTTC
clone size: .; J gene: TRBJ2-3; D gene: TRBD1; V gene: TRBV5-6; CDR3 protein: CATYRGRLTDTQYF; CDR3 DNA: TGTGCCACCTACAGGGGGCGCCTAACAGATACGCAGTATTTT
clone size: .; J gene: TRBJ2-1; D gene: TRBD1; V gene: TRBV27; CDR3 protein: CASSSWTGSYNEQFF; CDR3 DNA: TGTGCCAGCAGTTCCTGGACAGGAAGCTACAATGAGCAGTTCTTC
clone size: .; J gene: TRBJ2-7; D gene: TRBD1; V gene: TRBV2; CDR3 protein: CASSHRTGVVGEQYF; CDR3 DNA: TGTGCCAGCAGCCACAGGACAGGAGTAGTGGGGGAGCAGTACTTC
clone size: .; J gene: TRBJ1-1; D gene: .; V gene: TRBV6-5; CDR3 protein: CASKLSGVAFF; CDR3 DNA: TGTGCCAGCAAGTTGTCGGGGGTGGCTTTCTTT